The present TCR beta chain was sequenced within a study of blood T cells in healthy people across ages. The wider study: With template switching, about one barcoded beta molecule was captured per two T cells.

J lost 5 bases, V lost 3 bases, and 12 bases had no gene match. In germline, CDR1 is SGHRS, CDR2 YFSETQ. The CDR3 is 16 residues long. There are many counts of this clonotype. It was with a sample-barcoded 5' primer and a J-beta primer mix that a second PCR of roughly 7 to 12 cycles was run. TCRdb called the 5' RACE reads again in MiXCR, with one record for every CDR3 protein. Among some 850,000 distinct CDR3 sequences, about a quarter were seen once, and the ten largest hold about 3%. These data were likewise used in another study, on T cells of mothers and their children. That work contributes: Nine systemically healthy Caucasian donors: three mothers, six children. Related mother-child pairs showed slightly, non-significantly higher overlap than unrelated pairs. Microchimeric T cell clones that persisted were not detected.

This sequence originates from a boy aged 10-17 years in good health. Sequencing was done on a sample of blood. The V call is TRBV5-1, the J call TRBJ2-5, with TRBD1 identical over 8 bases. CDR3 nucleotides: TGCGCCAGCAGCTCTTCCCCTGGAACAGGGGGTGAGACCCAGTACTTC. Translated, it gives CASSSSPGTGGETQYF.